Below are 25 T cell receptor beta chains sequenced from a single sample in a study of T cell changes during pregnancy in multiple sclerosis. Method: immunoSEQ multiplex PCR; TCRdb's copy keeps in-frame clones and lacks some. Of tens of thousands of clones in the sample, about 89% were seen once. This material consisted of CD4+ T cells from peripheral blood mononuclear cells, taken in the first trimester of pregnancy. These receptors all come from a female donor with multiple sclerosis, enrolled in a pregnancy study.

The genes are TRBV12-5 and TRBJ1-3, with TRBD1 matching 8 bases. Germline V CDR1 and CDR2: LGHNT, FRNRAP. This CDR3 contains 16 residues. The junction had 6 bases not matched to a gene; V was cut back by 0 bases and J by 5 bases. CDR3 residues: CASGLVVDRVRNTIYF. DNA of the CDR3: TGTGCTAGTGGTTTGGTGGTGGACAGGGTGAGAAACACCATATATTTT.

J is TRBJ2-7 and V is TRBV19; a possible D gene is TRBD1 (5 bases). Germline CDR1 LNHDA, CDR2 SQIVND (reference sequence). V was cut by 3 bases and J by 3 bases, with 9 bases left in between. The CDR3 length is 13 residues. CDR3 bases: TGTGCCAGTAGTATCACCGACAGCTACGAGCAGTACTTC. Its protein is CASSITDSYEQYF. Full variable domain (missing parts from reference TRBV19 and TRBJ2-7): DGGITQSPKYLFRKEGQNVTLSCEQNLNHDAMYWYRQDPGQGLRLIYYSQIVNDFQKGDIAEGYSVSREKKESFPLTVTSAQKNPTAFYLCASSITDSYEQYFGPGTRLTVT.

This clone was counted only a few times. This rearrangement joins TRBV7-9 to TRBJ1-4, with D perhaps matching TRBD1 (6 bases). V was clipped by 1 base and J by 8 bases, with 11 bases between them. Germline V gene data show CDR1 as SEHNR and CDR2 as FQNEAQ (reference sequence). This CDR3 comprises 14 residues. CDR3: CASSLGQAQEKLFF. DNA for the CDR3: TGTGCCAGCAGCTTAGGACAGGCACAGGAAAAACTGTTTTTT.

This rearrangement joins TRBV18 to TRBJ1-2; TRBD1 matches at 8 bases. This CDR3 has 15 amino acids. V dropped 4 bases and J dropped 5; count of bases not matched to a gene: 9. CDR1 KGHSH and CDR2 LQKENI come from the germline V gene. Here the CDR3 DNA reads TGTGCCAGCTCACAGAACCGGGACAGGAATTATGGCTACACCTTC. Translating gives CASSQNRDRNYGYTF.

The chain has TRBV6-1 and TRBJ1-5, with 7 bases matching TRBD1. V gave up 6 bases and J gave up 6 bases; unmatched junction bases: 2. From germline, CDR1 is MNHNS and CDR2 SASEGT. This CDR3 has 12 residues. The CDR3 is CASRTGAQPQHF. The CDR3 region has the DNA TGTGCCAGCAGAACAGGGGCTCAGCCCCAGCATTTT.

V and J are TRBV2 and TRBJ1-4; 8 positions match TRBD1. Per the germline V gene, CDR1 is SNHLY and CDR2 is FYNNEI. There are 14 residues in the CDR3. The V and J ends lost 4 bases and 7 bases, in that order; junction bases with no gene match: 5. CDR3 DNA: TGTGCCAGCAGTGCAGGGGGCGTTGGTGAAAAACTGTTTTTT. This codes for CASSAGGVGEKLFF.

The chain employs TRBV10-3 and TRBJ2-2; 8 bases fit TRBD2. The J segment lost 0 bases and the V segment lost 11 bases, leaving 2 bases of the junction unmatched. CDR1 is ENHRY and CDR2 is SYGVKD in the germline V gene. The CDR3 has 13 residues. The CDR3 here is CAASGSNTGELFF. CDR3 bases: TGTGCCGCTAGCGGGTCGAACACCGGGGAGCTGTTTTTT.

The chain recombines TRBV27 with TRBJ1-1; TRBD1 matches 8 bases. Trimming cost V 6 bases and J 6 bases; bases outside gene matches: 6. The CDR3 covers 13 residues. Germline CDR1 MNHEY, CDR2 SMNVEV (reference sequence). Here the CDR3 reads CASRPGGASEAFF. The CDR3 DNA sequence: TGTGCCAGCAGGCCAGGGGGCGCGTCTGAAGCTTTCTTT.

This clone has a handful of counts. The chain uses TRBV10-3 and TRBJ2-1; no definite D call. CDR3 length equals 11 residues. The germline gives CDR1 ENHRY, CDR2 SYGVKD. V gave up 4 bases and J gave up 6 bases, with 4 bases separating them. CDR3 residues: CAISAGNEQFF. The DNA for the CDR3 is TGTGCCATCAGTGCAGGCAATGAGCAGTTCTTC.

The chain joins TRBV18 to TRBJ2-5, with unresolved D. The CDR3 spans 13 residues. Germline assignment: CDR1 KGHSH and CDR2 LQKENI. The germline V and J ends were trimmed by 6 bases and 2 bases, with 10 bases remaining between them. CDR3: CASSSYQQETQYF. In DNA form, the CDR3 reads TGTGCCAGCTCCTCCTACCAACAAGAGACCCAGTACTTC.

This chain links TRBV5-4 with TRBJ1-2, with D hard to call. Trimming removed 4 bases at V and 2 bases at J, with 9 bases between. In germline, CDR1 is SGHNT, CDR2 YYREEE (reference sequence). This CDR3 spans 13 amino acids. The CDR3 nucleotides read TGTGCCAGCAGCAAGACATTCAACTATGGCTACACCTTC. Translation gives CASSKTFNYGYTF.

CDR3 amino acids: CASSLAGREGYEQYF. DNA for the CDR3: TGTGCCAGCAGCTTGGCGGGCAGGGAAGGATACGAGCAGTACTTC. This chain links TRBV5-4 with TRBJ2-7; tentatively, D is TRBD1 (5 bases). The ends were cut back, 0 bases at V and 4 bases at J, with 14 bases in the middle. Germline V gene data show CDR1 as SGHNT and CDR2 as YYREEE (reference sequence). CDR3 length: 15 residues.

This clone has more than one count but fewer than ten. The gene calls are TRBV7-2 and TRBJ1-5; 7 bases are shared with TRBD1. Germline V CDR1 and CDR2: SGHTA, FQGNSA. The trim removed 5 bases at V and 2 bases at J, leaving 3 bases unmatched. This CDR3 is built from 14 residues. CDR3 coding DNA: TGTGCCAGCAGCCCTACAGGGGGCAATCAGCCCCAGCATTTT. This sequence encodes CASSPTGGNQPQHF.

In its sample, this clone was seen once. The V and J genes are TRBV19 and TRBJ2-5; 11 bases fit TRBD1. J was trimmed by 5 bases and V by 4 bases; bases with no gene match: 3. This CDR3 has 14 residues. Germline lookup yields CDR1 LNHDA and CDR2 SQIVND (reference sequence). In DNA, the CDR3 is TGTGCCAGTAGTAGGACAGGGGGCGCGGAGACCCAGTACTTC. It translates to CASSRTGGAETQYF. Based on the CDR3 plus reference TRBV19 and TRBJ2-5, the full variable domain is DGGITQSPKYLFRKEGQNVTLSCEQNLNHDAMYWYRQDPGQGLRLIYYSQIVNDFQKGDIAEGYSVSREKKESFPLTVTSAQKNPTAFYLCASSRTGGAETQYFGPGTRLLVL.

The chain is built from TRBV6-1 and TRBJ2-1; tentative D call: TRBD1 (6 bases). The CDR3 extends over 14 amino acids. Trimming cost V 5 bases and J 9 bases, with 17 bases left between them. The germline V gene has CDR1 MNHNS and CDR2 SASEGT. The CDR3 here is CASSTGQPPAEQFF. The CDR3 bases are TGTGCCAGCAGTACAGGGCAGCCCCCGGCTGAGCAGTTCTTC.

The chain uses TRBV7-3 and TRBJ2-3; 11 bases align to TRBD2. Germline lookup yields CDR1 SGHTA and CDR2 FQGTGA. The V gene end was trimmed by 1 base and the J gene end by 0 bases; junction bases not matched to a gene: 6. The length of the CDR3 is 18 residues. CDR3 in amino acids: CASSLMRLAGTSTDTQYF. CDR3 DNA: TGTGCCAGCAGCTTAATGAGACTAGCGGGAACTAGCACAGATACGCAGTATTTT.

This chain uses TRBV6-5 with TRBJ2-2, with 7 positions matching TRBD1. CDR3 length: 14 residues. The germline V gene has CDR1 MNHEY and CDR2 SVGAGI. V lost 5 bases, J lost 2 bases, and 2 bases stayed unmatched. The CDR3 DNA follows: TGTGCCAGCAGTCAGGGGGTCAACACCGGGGAGCTGTTTTTT. It translates to CASSQGVNTGELFF.

The gene calls are TRBV28 and TRBJ2-5, with D perhaps TRBD1 (7 bases). The CDR3 spans 14 residues. Looked up from germline, CDR1 is MDHEN and CDR2 is SYDVKM. V was shortened by 10 bases and J by 5 bases, with 20 bases between the two germline ends. DNA of the CDR3: TGTGCCAACCCCCTTACAGGGGAGGTGGAGACCCAGTACTTC. Protein product: CANPLTGEVETQYF.

The J gene is TRBJ1-4, the V gene TRBV19; the D is unclear. CDR3 length: 14 amino acids. The V gene lost 3 bases and the J gene lost 8 bases, with 13 bases spanning the gap. Germline values: CDR1 LNHDA, CDR2 SQIVND (reference sequence). In nucleotides, the CDR3 is TGTGCCAGTAGTATGGGAAGGGAGCAAGAAAAACTGTTTTTT. Translation: CASSMGREQEKLFF.

This chain links TRBV2 with TRBJ1-4, with no clear D. The CDR3 has 12 residues. Germline CDR1 and CDR2: SNHLY and FYNNEI. The germline V and J ends were trimmed by 6 bases and 6 bases, with 8 bases remaining between them. The CDR3, as DNA: TGTGCCAGCAGCCCTCTCGATGAAAAACTGTTTTTT. This encodes CASSPLDEKLFF.

This chain joins TRBV23-1 and TRBJ2-7; TRBD1 aligns across 9 bases. TRBV23-1 is annotated as an ORF whose role is uncertain. V gave up 4 bases and J gave up 2 bases; unmatched junction bases: 6. This CDR3 contains 15 residues. DNA of the CDR3: TGCGCCAGCAGTCGGGGACAGGGAGGAACCTACGAGCAGTACTTC. This gives the protein CASSRGQGGTYEQYF.

The V call is TRBV2, the J call TRBJ2-2; possibly TRBD1 for D (6 bases). The V gene's germline CDR1 is SNHLY and CDR2 FYNNEI. Between the trimmed V and J ends, which lost 5 bases and 1 base, there was a span of 11 bases. The CDR3 loop spans 15 amino acids. In DNA, the CDR3 is TGTGCCAGCAGTACCTACAGGGTGAACACCGGGGAGCTGTTTTTT. Protein: CASSTYRVNTGELFF.

The chain is built from TRBV7-2 and TRBJ1-2; TRBD1 agrees at 7 bases. CDR1 SGHTA and CDR2 FQGNSA come from the germline V gene. The ends lost 5 bases at V and 8 bases at J; junction bases unmatched: 17. The CDR3 is made up of 16 amino acids. Written as DNA, the CDR3 is TGTGCCAGCAGCCCCTGGCGCCCACAGGGGATAAAGGGCTACACCTTC. Amino acid sequence: CASSPWRPQGIKGYTF. The full variable domain, its missing parts supplied by reference TRBV7-2 and TRBJ1-2, is GAGVSQSPSNKVTEKGKDVELRCDPISGHTALYWYRQSLGQGLEFLIYFQGNSAPDKSGLPSDRFSAERTGGSVSTLTIQRTQQEDSAVYLCASSPWRPQGIKGYTFGSGTRLTVV.

This clone was seen just once. The V and J genes are TRBV7-9 and TRBJ1-5, with TRBD1 matching 7 bases. The CDR3 contains 15 residues. Germline CDR1 and CDR2: SEHNR and FQNEAQ (reference sequence). V shed 5 bases, J shed 4 bases, and the junction held 8 bases outside the gene matches. CDR3 residues: CASSPGTVSNQPQHF. CDR3 DNA sequence: TGTGCCAGCAGCCCCGGGACAGTATCTAATCAGCCCCAGCATTTT.

The V and J genes are TRBV7-6 and TRBJ2-2; no firm D call. Trimming cost V 5 bases and J 6 bases, with 13 bases left between them. The length of the CDR3 is 14 residues. Germline CDR1 is SGHVS and CDR2 is FNYEAQ. This chain's CDR3 is CASSQTPSPGELFF. The CDR3 DNA follows: TGTGCCAGCAGCCAAACTCCGTCTCCCGGGGAGCTGTTTTTT.